The clone carrying this T cell receptor (beta chain) was seen ten or more times. UMIs were added to TCR cDNA along with a universal primer site when it was made by 5'RACE template switching. TCRdb called the 5' RACE reads again in MiXCR, with one record for every CDR3 protein. This table has around 320,000 distinct CDR3 sequences, roughly a tenth appearing once. Germline CDR1 reads LNHDA; CDR2 reads SQIVND (reference sequence). The CDR3 spans 13 residues. The ends were cut back, 6 bases at V and 4 bases at J, with 12 bases in the middle. The sample is drawn from a study of T cells after yellow fever vaccination.

The receptor was derived from a man aged 18 to 30 who received the YFV17D yellow fever vaccine. The sequences come from CD4+ T cells sorted from PBMCs, collected 45 days after the yellow fever booster vaccination. The gene calls are TRBV19 and TRBJ1-1; no clear D. CDR3: CASSQQVGTEAFF. The CDR3 DNA follows: TGTGCCAGTAGCCAACAAGTCGGCACTGAAGCTTTCTTT.